Each of the 16 T cell receptor beta chains below was sequenced from the same sample in a study of OX40 agonist ivuxolimab in advanced cancers. Produced via immunoSEQ multiplex PCR; TCRdb's table is partial and in-frame only. The sample has approximately 70,000 clones, about nine tenths seen once. The starting material was CD4+ or CD8+ T cells sorted from blood, obtained in a trial of the OX40 agonist ivuxolimab. These TCRs come from an adult with an advanced solid tumor such as melanoma, head and neck, liver or kidney cancer.

This clone has only a few counts. The V call is TRBV12-5, the J call TRBJ2-3, with D unresolved. The germline gives CDR1 LGHNT, CDR2 FRNRAP. This CDR3 is built from 12 residues. Trimming stripped 6 bases from V and 1 base from J, with 5 bases between. CDR3 bases: TGTGCTAGTGGACGAGGCACAGATACGCAGTATTTT. This gives the protein CASGRGTDTQYF.

The genes are TRBV7-6 and TRBJ2-3; 8 nucleotides align to TRBD1. V lost 4 bases, J lost 11 bases, and 5 bases stayed unmatched. Germline V gene data show CDR1 as SGHVS and CDR2 as FNYEAQ. The CDR3 loop spans 12 amino acids. CDR3 nucleotides: TGTGCCAGCAGCTCAGGGGGCCCCAAGCAGTATTTT. This translates into CASSSGGPKQYF.

The genes are TRBV30 and TRBJ1-2; no firm D call. V was shortened by 1 base and J by 8 bases, with 11 bases between the two germline ends. The CDR3 has 12 amino acids. Germline V gives CDR1 GTSNPN, CDR2 SVGIG (reference sequence). This chain's CDR3 is CAWSGGDRGYTF. As DNA, the CDR3 is TGTGCCTGGAGTGGGGGTGATCGAGGCTACACCTTC.

The V call is TRBV6-5, the J call TRBJ1-2; 9 bases are a match to TRBD1. J lost 7 bases, V lost 8 bases, and 5 bases had no gene match. There are 12 residues in the CDR3. Germline V CDR1 and CDR2: MNHEY, SVGAGI. CDR3 residues: CASVGQGSGYTF. CDR3 bases: TGTGCCAGCGTCGGACAGGGGTCTGGCTACACCTTC.

The chain couples TRBV5-4 to TRBJ1-1, with 7 bases that match TRBD1. The V segment lost 4 bases and the J segment 11 bases; nucleotides outside the gene matches: 11. CDR1 is SGHNT, CDR2 YYREEE, per germline (reference sequence). This CDR3 has 13 amino acids. DNA for the CDR3: TGTGCCAGCAGCCGGGATAGACAGGGCCAGGCTTTCTTT. This encodes CASSRDRQGQAFF.

The chain is built from TRBV7-2 and TRBJ2-3, with D perhaps TRBD1 or TRBD2 (5 bases each). Per the germline V gene, CDR1 is SGHTA and CDR2 is FQGNSA. V dropped 5 bases and J dropped 0 bases, with 12 bases sitting between them. The CDR3 is 15 residues long. The chain's CDR3 is CASSLGDFSTDTQYF. CDR3 nucleotides: TGTGCCAGCAGCCTGGGGGATTTTAGCACAGATACGCAGTATTTT.

The chain uses TRBV10-3 and TRBJ2-5; tentatively, D is TRBD2 (5 bases). V lost 4 bases, J lost 0 bases, and 6 bases lay in between. The CDR3 spans 13 residues. Germline V gene data show CDR1 as ENHRY and CDR2 as SYGVKD. In nucleotides, the CDR3 is TGTGCCATCAGTGGGGGAGACCAAGAGACCCAGTACTTC. It is translated as CAISGGDQETQYF.

J is TRBJ2-5 and V is TRBV25-1, with D hard to call. CDR3 length: 15 amino acids. Germline V CDR1 and CDR2: MGHDK, SYGVNS. The V gene lost 6 bases and the J gene lost 2 bases, with 16 bases spanning the gap. The CDR3 is CASSVPGRVQETQYF. CDR3 sequence (DNA): TGTGCCAGCAGCGTTCCGGGCCGAGTGCAAGAGACCCAGTACTTC.

V and J are TRBV10-3 and TRBJ1-6, with TRBD1 matching 8 bases. Trimming took 6 bases from V and 7 from J; bases not matched to a gene: 8. Germline CDR1 is ENHRY and CDR2 is SYGVKD. The CDR3 loop spans 15 amino acids. The CDR3 protein is CAIRNSDRGNSPLHF. CDR3 in DNA: TGTGCCATCAGAAACTCCGACAGGGGAAATTCACCCCTCCACTTT.

The chain is built from TRBV7-3 and TRBJ2-4; D might be TRBD1 (6 bases). V shed 0 bases and J shed 0 bases, with 12 bases lying between them. The V gene's germline CDR1 is SGHTA and CDR2 FQGTGA. The CDR3 contains 17 residues. CDR3 in DNA: TGTGCCAGCAGCTTAACGGGGGCTGATGGAGCCAAAAACATTCAGTACTTC. This translates into CASSLTGADGAKNIQYF.

V is TRBV9 and J is TRBJ1-3; D is undetermined. The CDR3 sequence is 15 residues long. Trimming stripped 4 bases from V and 0 bases from J, with 11 bases between. Germline assignment: CDR1 SGDLS and CDR2 YYNGEE. The CDR3 loop is CASSLLGISGNTIYF. The CDR3 bases are TGTGCCAGCAGCCTTTTAGGTATCTCTGGAAACACCATATATTTT.

The chain uses TRBV19 and TRBJ1-3; D perhaps matches TRBD1 (5 bases). V lost 2 bases and J 0 bases, leaving 14 bases between the germline ends. Germline V CDR1 and CDR2: LNHDA, SQIVND (reference sequence). The CDR3 contains 17 residues. CDR3 sequence: CASSIRGSDASGNTIYF. In DNA, the CDR3 is TGTGCCAGTAGTATAAGGGGCAGCGACGCCTCTGGAAACACCATATATTTT.

In its sample, this clone was seen a few times. This chain connects TRBV5-4 to TRBJ2-7; D is possibly TRBD1 or TRBD2 (5 bases each). CDR1 and CDR2 from the germline V gene are SGHNT and YYREEE (reference sequence). V was trimmed by 4 bases and J by 3 bases, leaving 14 bases between them. The CDR3 is 14 amino acids. CDR3 DNA: TGTGCCAGCAGCCCTGGGACCGGTTACTACGAGCAGTACTTC. Translation: CASSPGTGYYEQYF.

This clone was seen more than once but under ten times. In DNA form, the CDR3 reads TGCAGTGCTAGGCACAGGCATGGCTACACCTTC. It specifies CSARHRHGYTF. The chain combines TRBV20-1 with TRBJ1-2; D may be TRBD1 (5 bases). The CDR3 covers 11 residues. The V gene's germline CDR1 is DFQATT and CDR2 SNEGSKA (reference sequence). V was pared by 3 bases and J by 6 bases, with 8 bases between.

This chain connects TRBV28 to TRBJ1-2, with D unclear. The CDR3 is 14 amino acids. V dropped 11 bases and J dropped 6 bases, with 22 bases sitting between them. Per the germline V gene, CDR1 is MDHEN and CDR2 is SYDVKM. CDR3 sequence: CAARRQRLVHGYTF. In nucleotides, the CDR3 is TGTGCCGCCCGGAGGCAGAGACTTGTTCATGGCTACACCTTC.

The chain has TRBV29-1 and TRBJ2-7, with D perhaps being TRBD1 or TRBD2 (5 bases each). Per germline, CDR1 SQVTM and CDR2 ANQGSEA. The CDR3 is made up of 12 amino acids. The V gene lost 6 bases and the J gene lost 3 bases, with 12 bases spanning the gap. The CDR3: CSVTRGLYEQYF. The CDR3 DNA follows: TGCAGCGTCACGAGGGGCCTCTACGAGCAGTACTTC.